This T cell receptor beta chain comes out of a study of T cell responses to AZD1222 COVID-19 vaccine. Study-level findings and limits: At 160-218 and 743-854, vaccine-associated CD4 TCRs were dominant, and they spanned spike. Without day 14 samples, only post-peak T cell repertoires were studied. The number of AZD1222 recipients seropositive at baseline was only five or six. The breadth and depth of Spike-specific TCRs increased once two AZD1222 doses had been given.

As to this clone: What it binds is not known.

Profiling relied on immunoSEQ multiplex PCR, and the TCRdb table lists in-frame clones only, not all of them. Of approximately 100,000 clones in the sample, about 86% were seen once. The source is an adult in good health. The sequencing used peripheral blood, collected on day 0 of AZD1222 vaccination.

CDR3 region: CASSVGTYNEQFF. As DNA, the CDR3 is TGTGCCAGCAGCGTAGGGACTTACAATGAGCAGTTCTTC. This chain connects TRBV7-3 to TRBJ2-1, with a weak D call TRBD2 (6 bases). Germline lookup yields CDR1 SGHTA and CDR2 FQGTGA. V was clipped by 5 bases and J by 4 bases, with 9 bases between them. This CDR3 comprises 13 residues.